Each of the 28 T cell receptor beta chains below was sequenced from the same sample in a study of early T cells in non-severe SARS-CoV-2 infection. Using its own MiXCR run on the 5' RACE reads, TCRdb lists one record per CDR3 protein. This sample carries tens of thousands of distinct CDR3 sequences, about 5.6% of them seen once, and the ten largest clones take just over 4.5%. The sequencing sample was made of whole blood. These receptor sequences come from an adult who was a healthcare worker with PCR-confirmed SARS-CoV-2 infection or an uninfected control (not recorded which).

Many counts were recorded for this clonotype. The V gene is TRBV5-6, the J gene TRBJ2-2, with D perhaps matching TRBD1 or TRBD2 (5 bases each). This CDR3 has 14 residues. Per the germline V gene, CDR1 is SGHDT and CDR2 is YYEEEE. V gave up 6 bases and J gave up 2 bases, with 11 bases separating them. The DNA for the CDR3 is TGTGCCAGCAACCGGGACGTTAACACCGGGGAGCTGTTTTTT. Translation gives CASNRDVNTGELFF.

This clonotype was detected ten times or more. The chain has TRBV6-6 and TRBJ2-1; D is uncertain. The germline gives CDR1 MNHNY, CDR2 SVGAGI (reference sequence). There are 13 residues in the CDR3. The V gene lost 2 bases and the J gene lost 5 bases, with 7 bases spanning the gap. CDR3: CASSYTQDNEQFF. CDR3 nucleotide sequence: TGTGCCAGCAGTTACACCCAAGACAATGAGCAGTTCTTC.

This clonotype was recorded at least ten times. The V call is TRBV3-1, the J call TRBJ2-3; D gene unclear. CDR1 and CDR2 from the germline V gene are LGHDT and YNNKEL (reference sequence). Trimming cost V 4 bases and J 6 bases, with 11 bases left between them. The CDR3 consists of 13 residues. CDR3 DNA: TGTGCCAGCAGCCCGCGCTTCGGGGATACGCAGTATTTT. This encodes CASSPRFGDTQYF.

The sample holds many counts of this clonotype. The chain employs TRBV12-3 or TRBV12-4 and TRBJ1-6, with D hard to call. V shed 3 bases and J shed 9 bases, with 6 bases lying between them. The CDR3 covers 12 residues. The CDR3 DNA follows: TGTGCCAGCAGTTTGAGTGCTTCACCCCTCCACTTT. Translation gives CASSLSASPLHF.

The rearrangement links TRBV20-1 to TRBJ2-1, with unresolved D. From germline, CDR1 is DFQATT and CDR2 SNEGSKA (reference sequence). CDR3 length equals 12 residues. V was cut by 4 bases and J by 4 bases, with 8 bases left in between. CDR3 region: CSAMDLYNEQFF. CDR3 DNA: TGCAGTGCTATGGACCTTTACAATGAGCAGTTCTTC.

This clonotype was counted many times. This chain connects TRBV2 to TRBJ2-7, with D perhaps given as TRBD1 or TRBD2 (5 bases each). Germline V lookup: CDR1 SNHLY, CDR2 FYNNEI. Between the trimmed V and J ends, which lost 8 bases and 5 bases, there was a span of 16 bases. This CDR3 region has 13 residues. This CDR3 reads CASRGDGTHEQYF. Here the CDR3 DNA reads TGTGCCAGCCGCGGCGACGGGACCCACGAGCAGTACTTC. The full variable domain, rest sourced from reference TRBV2 and TRBJ2-7, is EPEVTQTPSHQVTQMGQEVILRCVPISNHLYFYWYRQILGQKVEFLVSFYNNEISEKSEIFDDQFSVERPDGSNFTLKIRSTKLEDSAMYFCASRGDGTHEQYFGPGTRLTVT.

The sample holds many counts of this clonotype. The CDR3 loop is CATSMQGGSGANVLTF. DNA for the CDR3: TGTGCCACCAGCATGCAAGGGGGCTCTGGGGCCAACGTCCTGACTTTC. The chain combines TRBV15 with TRBJ2-6; the D gene is possibly TRBD1 (6 bases). V was cut by 4 bases and J by 0 bases, with 10 bases left in between. CDR3 length: 16 amino acids. Looked up from germline, CDR1 is LNHNV and CDR2 is YYDKDF (reference sequence).

The V gene is TRBV10-2, the J gene TRBJ2-7, with TRBD2 matching over 7 bases. The V segment lost 0 bases and the J segment 4 bases; nucleotides outside the gene matches: 6. Germline loops: CDR1 WSHSY, CDR2 SAAADI. The CDR3 has 15 amino acids. As DNA, the CDR3 is TGCGCCAGCAGTGAGTCTCGACTAGCAGTATACGAGCAGTACTTC. As protein: CASSESRLAVYEQYF.

This clonotype was counted many times. This chain connects TRBV2 to TRBJ1-2; the D gene is possibly TRBD1 (6 bases). The ends were cut back, 0 bases at V and 4 bases at J, with 12 bases in the middle. The CDR3 loop spans 15 amino acids. The germline CDR1 and CDR2 sequences are SNHLY and FYNNEI. CDR3 coding DNA: TGTGCCAGCAGTGAAGCATACAGGGCTTTCTATGGCTACACCTTC. This translates into CASSEAYRAFYGYTF.

The J gene is TRBJ1-5, the V gene TRBV12-5; 7 bases agree with TRBD1. The CDR3 is 15 residues long. Germline CDR1 is LGHNT and CDR2 is FRNRAP. With 1 base clipped from V and 4 bases from J, the junction kept 4 bases outside the gene matches. CDR3: CASGLEGAQNQPQHF. Here the CDR3 DNA reads TGTGCTAGTGGTTTGGAGGGGGCCCAAAATCAGCCCCAGCATTTT.

This clonotype was observed a few times. This chain joins TRBV30 and TRBJ1-2; the D gene is possibly TRBD1 (6 bases). CDR1 and CDR2 from the germline V gene are GTSNPN and SVGIG (reference sequence). This CDR3 region has 14 residues. With 0 bases removed from V and 8 bases from J, the gap between germline ends came to 16 bases. This chain's CDR3 is CAWSVTGQRSGYTF. The CDR3, as DNA: TGTGCCTGGAGTGTAACCGGACAGCGGTCAGGCTACACCTTC.

The chain is built from TRBV14 and TRBJ1-2; D not resolved. The CDR3 contains 13 residues. Trimming took off 0 bases at V and 6 bases at J, with 8 bases between the two ends. Germline V CDR1 and CDR2: SGHDN, FVKESK. CDR3 nucleotide sequence: TGTGCCAGCAGCCAAGAATTCCACGATGGCTACACCTTC. Residues: CASSQEFHDGYTF.

This clonotype has a count of ten or more. The V call is TRBV5-1, the J call TRBJ1-2; D call uncertain. The CDR3 spans 13 residues. V lost 4 bases and J 1 base, leaving 8 bases between the germline ends. Germline assignment: CDR1 SGHRS and CDR2 YFSETQ. In DNA, the CDR3 is TGCGCCAGCAGCCTGGACTTTAACTATGGCTACACCTTC. Its protein is CASSLDFNYGYTF.

This clonotype occurred many times. The gene calls are TRBV20-1 and TRBJ2-3, with D unresolved. Per the germline V gene, CDR1 is DFQATT and CDR2 is SNEGSKA (reference sequence). V was trimmed by 5 bases and J by 4 bases, leaving 10 bases between them. The CDR3 runs 12 residues. CDR3 DNA sequence: TGCAGTGCTCCGGACCGCGCAGATACGCAGTATTTT. Its translation: CSAPDRADTQYF.

This clonotype was seen only a few times. The CDR3 DNA follows: TGTGCCAGCAGTTACTATGGCAGGGGAGGGGGTTACTCCTACGAGCAGTACTTC. As protein: CASSYYGRGGGYSYEQYF. The chain links TRBV6-6 to TRBJ2-7; the D gene is possibly TRBD2 (7 bases). Germline V gene sequence: CDR1 MNHNY, CDR2 SVGAGI (reference sequence). The germline V and J ends were trimmed by 1 base and 0 bases, with 19 bases remaining between them. The CDR3 spans 18 residues.

Comment on this clonotype: One base away lies a much larger clone, so this may be a sequencing read error. The chain uses TRBV7-3 and TRBJ2-2; D is unresolved. Trimming removed 3 bases from V and 4 bases from J, with 3 bases in between. This CDR3 is built from 12 residues. Germline CDR1 SGHTA, CDR2 FQGTGA. DNA of the CDR3: TGTGCCAGCAGCTTTACCACCGGGGAGCTGTTTTTT. It is translated as CASSFTTGELFF.

This clonotype was seen only a few times. Its ends do not fully match the called genes, so a read error is possible. The rearrangement links TRBV7-7 to TRBJ2-3, with D perhaps matching TRBD1 or TRBD2 (5 bases each). Germline V gene data show CDR1 as SSHAT and CDR2 as FNYEAQ (reference sequence). CDR3 length equals 14 residues. For the CDR3, the DNA is TGTGCTAGCAGCCCCCAGGGAGGCACAGATACGCAGTATTTT. This encodes CASSPQGGTDTQYF.

This clonotype was recorded at least ten times. V usage is TRBV20-1 and J usage is TRBJ2-2; 7 nucleotides align to TRBD1. The V segment lost 5 bases and the J segment 7 bases; nucleotides outside the gene matches: 13. Germline values: CDR1 DFQATT, CDR2 SNEGSKA (reference sequence). The CDR3 length is 15 residues. This CDR3 reads CSAPQFDRAGGELFF. The CDR3 nucleotides read TGCAGTGCTCCCCAATTCGACAGGGCAGGCGGGGAGCTGTTTTTT.

This clonotype was seen ten or more times. The rearrangement links TRBV6-5 to TRBJ2-4; tentatively, D is TRBD1 (7 bases). The CDR3 runs to 16 residues. Germline lookup yields CDR1 MNHEY and CDR2 SVGAGI. With 6 bases removed from V and 4 bases from J, the gap between germline ends came to 19 bases. Here the CDR3 DNA reads TGTGCCAGCAGCACGGGGCGGAGGGGGCAAAAAAACATTCAGTACTTC. This gives the protein CASSTGRRGQKNIQYF.

This clonotype was observed many times. J is TRBJ2-6 and V is TRBV29-1; no clear D gene. Trimming left V 6 bases short and J 4 bases short, with 10 bases between. CDR3 length equals 13 residues. Germline V gives CDR1 SQVTM, CDR2 ANQGSEA. The CDR3 is CSVRAFGANVLTF. CDR3 coding DNA: TGCAGCGTCCGCGCCTTCGGGGCCAACGTCCTGACTTTC.

The chain recombines TRBV7-2 with TRBJ1-1, with no clear D. The CDR3 runs to 11 residues. V was trimmed by 5 bases and J by 5 bases, leaving 6 bases between them. In germline, CDR1 is SGHTA, CDR2 FQGNSA. The CDR3 region has the DNA TGTGCCAGCAGCCCACGGACTGAAGCTTTCTTT. It translates to CASSPRTEAFF.

This clonotype was observed many times. This chain links TRBV20-1 with TRBJ2-3; D might be TRBD2 (5 bases). The V gene lost 5 bases and the J gene lost 13 bases, with 19 bases spanning the gap. Per germline, CDR1 DFQATT and CDR2 SNEGSKA (reference sequence). The CDR3 totals 12 residues. CDR3 sequence (DNA): TGCAGTGCTGGGGTAGAGGGCCGGGTTGAGTATTTT. This encodes CSAGVEGRVEYF.

This clonotype was counted many times. The chain combines TRBV19 with TRBJ1-1; D is perhaps TRBD1 (5 bases). This CDR3 has 14 residues. The germline V gene has CDR1 LNHDA and CDR2 SQIVND (reference sequence). V dropped 1 base and J dropped 1 base, with 7 bases sitting between them. DNA for the CDR3: TGTGCCAGTAGTATAGGACAGTCGAACACTGAAGCTTTCTTT. As protein: CASSIGQSNTEAFF.

The sample holds many counts of this clonotype. The gene calls are TRBV29-1 and TRBJ2-7, with D perhaps matching TRBD1 (6 bases). CDR3 length equals 14 residues. Trimming stripped 7 bases from V and 3 bases from J, with 19 bases between. Germline lookup yields CDR1 SQVTM and CDR2 ANQGSEA. The CDR3 DNA reads as TGCAGCGCCCTAACCCGGGACACCAACTACGAGCAGTACTTC. Its translation: CSALTRDTNYEQYF.

This clonotype was detected ten times or more. The rearrangement joins TRBV4-1 to TRBJ1-2; 10 bases match TRBD1. Germline V gene sequence: CDR1 MGHRA, CDR2 YSYEKL. J gave up 8 bases and V 2 bases, and 5 bases lay outside the gene matches. The CDR3 is 14 residues long. The CDR3 coding sequence is TGCGCCAGCAGCCAACGACAGGGGGCGTCGGGCTACACCTTC. Translating it yields CASSQRQGASGYTF.

This clonotype was counted many times. The rearrangement links TRBV7-9 to TRBJ2-2; D ambiguous. Per the germline V gene, CDR1 is SEHNR and CDR2 is FQNEAQ (reference sequence). V lost 2 bases and J lost 1, with 5 bases in between. This CDR3 region has 14 residues. In DNA form, the CDR3 reads TGTGCCAGCAGCTTACTCGTGAACACCGGGGAGCTGTTTTTT. This encodes CASSLLVNTGELFF.

Comments on this clonotype: Given a much more abundant clone one base away, this may be a read error. The rearrangement uses TRBV6-1 and TRBJ2-7; D unresolved. Germline loops: CDR1 MNHNS, CDR2 SASEGT. This CDR3 has 16 amino acids. The CDR3 coding sequence is TGTGTCAGCAGTGGTCGGGCCGCCAACCTCATCTACGAGCAGTACTTC. This encodes CVSSGRAANLIYEQYF.

This clonotype was detected many times. J is TRBJ2-5 and V is TRBV13; tentative D call: TRBD1 (6 bases). There are 14 residues in the CDR3. In germline, CDR1 is PRHDT, CDR2 FYEKMQ (reference sequence). Trimming took 5 bases from V and 1 from J, leaving 11 bases between them. In DNA form, the CDR3 reads TGTGCCAGCAGCCAAAGGGGGTTCCAAGAGACCCAGTACTTC. The encoded protein is CASSQRGFQETQYF.